The next 27 T cell receptor beta chains were all read from a single sample in a study of T-cell memory formation after mild COVID-19. Using its own MiXCR run on the 5' RACE reads, TCRdb lists one record per CDR3 protein. The sample carries fewer than 650,000 distinct CDR3 sequences, approximately 15% recorded once. The sequenced material came from PBMCs or a T cell subset sorted from them (not recorded which). The receptors come from an adult woman who had mild COVID-19 (a few samples of this study predate the infection). Cell type and time point are not known.

CDR3 sequence: CAGSTEFMNTEAFF. CDR3 DNA sequence: TGTGCCGGGTCGACAGAATTCATGAACACTGAAGCTTTCTTT. The rearrangement uses TRBV7-9 and TRBJ1-1, with D perhaps matching TRBD1 (5 bases). Germline V gene sequence: CDR1 SEHNR, CDR2 FQNEAQ (reference sequence). This CDR3 is 14 amino acids long. V dropped 11 bases and J dropped 0 bases, with 16 bases sitting between them.

This clonotype has a handful of counts. The chain is built from TRBV5-1 and TRBJ2-3, with 10 nucleotides matching TRBD2. The CDR3 extends over 20 amino acids. Germline CDR1 is SGHRS and CDR2 is YFSETQ. V dropped 3 bases and J dropped 10; count of bases not matched to a gene: 26. Here the CDR3 reads CASSSSGGLAGGRTPMAQYF. In nucleotides, the CDR3 is TGCGCCAGCAGCTCGTCAGGGGGTTTAGCGGGGGGCCGCACCCCTATGGCGCAGTATTTT.

The V gene is TRBV6-6, the J gene TRBJ1-2; 8 nucleotides agree with TRBD1. This CDR3 has 17 residues. CDR1 is MNHNY and CDR2 is SVGAGI in the germline V gene (reference sequence). V trimming: 8 bases; J trimming: 6 bases; junction bases outside the gene matches: 20. CDR3 bases: TGTGCCAGCTCTACACGGTTGGACAGGGTCTCTTTTGATGGCTACACCTTC. Protein sequence: CASSTRLDRVSFDGYTF.

This chain joins TRBV13 and TRBJ1-1, with D unresolved. The germline gives CDR1 PRHDT, CDR2 FYEKMQ (reference sequence). Trimming cost V 5 bases and J 0 bases, with 16 bases left between them. This CDR3 has 16 amino acids. CDR3 sequence: CASSRIRVLMNTEAFF. CDR3 nucleotide sequence: TGTGCCAGCAGCCGCATTCGGGTACTCATGAACACTGAAGCTTTCTTT.

The chain employs TRBV7-8 and TRBJ2-5; 13 nucleotides line up with TRBD2. The CDR3 has 14 amino acids. The V segment lost 8 bases and the J segment 4 bases; nucleotides outside the gene matches: 4. The germline V gene encodes CDR1 SGHVS and CDR2 FQNEAQ. CDR3 protein: CASVLAGGRETQYF. The CDR3 DNA reads as TGTGCCAGCGTACTAGCGGGGGGGCGAGAGACCCAGTACTTC.

This clonotype was counted ten times or more. The V gene is TRBV2, the J gene TRBJ1-2; a possible D gene is TRBD1 (6 bases). Germline V gene sequence: CDR1 SNHLY, CDR2 FYNNEI. The CDR3 loop spans 16 amino acids. V was clipped by 6 bases and J by 4 bases, with 21 bases between them. For the CDR3, the DNA is TGTGCCAGCAGGGATGAACACAGGGCCTCCCCCTATGGCTACACCTTC. Translation gives CASRDEHRASPYGYTF.

Ten or more counts support this clonotype. A junction boundary mismatches the germline segment, possibly from a read error. The rearrangement joins TRBV5-1 to TRBJ1-2; maybe TRBD1 (5 bases). CDR1 and CDR2 (germline): SGHRS, YFSETQ. The length of the CDR3 is 12 residues. The DNA of the CDR3 is TGTGCCAGCAGCTTGGGGGACTATGGCTACACCTTC. Protein: CASSLGDYGYTF.

The chain uses TRBV29-1 and TRBJ1-5; 8 bases agree with TRBD1. The CDR3 spans 14 residues. After removal of 4 bases from V and 0 bases from J, the junction contained 2 bases not matched to a gene. Per germline, CDR1 SQVTM and CDR2 ANQGSEA. In DNA, the CDR3 is TGCAGCGTTGGACAGGGGTATAGCAATCAGCCCCAGCATTTT. The encoded protein is CSVGQGYSNQPQHF.

Only a few counts were recorded for this clonotype. This chain links TRBV7-2 with TRBJ2-3; TRBD2 agrees at 10 bases. Germline V gene sequence: CDR1 SGHTA, CDR2 FQGNSA. V trimming: 2 bases; J trimming: 1 base; junction bases outside the gene matches: 3. The CDR3 spans 16 residues. In DNA, the CDR3 is TGTGCCAGCAGCTTACAGCGGGGGGGCGGCACAGATACGCAGTATTTT. Translating it yields CASSLQRGGGTDTQYF. The variable domain in full, with the rest retrieved from reference TRBV7-2 and TRBJ2-3, is GAGVSQSPSNKVTEKGKDVELRCDPISGHTALYWYRQSLGQGLEFLIYFQGNSAPDKSGLPSDRFSAERTGGSVSTLTIQRTQQEDSAVYLCASSLQRGGGTDTQYFGPGTRLTVL.

The rearrangement uses TRBV29-1 and TRBJ2-1, with 11 positions matching TRBD2. J lost 0 bases, V lost 4 bases, and 11 bases had no gene match. Germline V gene lookup returns CDR1 SQVTM and CDR2 ANQGSEA. The CDR3 has 18 residues. DNA for the CDR3: TGCAGCGTTGGGCCGGGACTAGCGGAAAAGAGCTCCTACAATGAGCAGTTCTTC. This sequence encodes CSVGPGLAEKSSYNEQFF.

The chain employs TRBV4-1 and TRBJ1-5, with D perhaps TRBD1 (5 bases). CDR1 is MGHRA, CDR2 YSYEKL, per germline. V was clipped by 0 bases and J by 5 bases, with 23 bases between them. The CDR3 is 19 amino acids. The CDR3 region is CASSQDGGPGRRGYQPQHF. As DNA, the CDR3 is TGCGCCAGCAGCCAAGATGGGGGACCGGGCCGAAGAGGTTATCAGCCCCAGCATTTT.

The chain has TRBV12-3 or TRBV12-4 and TRBJ2-1; 9 bases line up with TRBD1. The ends lost 6 bases at V and 9 bases at J; junction bases unmatched: 9. The CDR3 contains 14 residues. The CDR3 here is CASRKDRGYGEQFF. CDR3 sequence (DNA): TGTGCCAGCAGGAAGGACAGGGGATATGGTGAGCAGTTCTTC.

The V call is TRBV12-3 or TRBV12-4, the J call TRBJ2-7; no clear D gene. The length of the CDR3 is 13 residues. V lost 8 bases, J lost 3 bases, and 14 bases lay in between. CDR3: CASRGRLDYEQYF. The CDR3 DNA sequence: TGTGCCAGCCGAGGCAGGCTGGACTACGAGCAGTACTTC.

The sample holds a few counts of this clonotype. The rearrangement joins TRBV29-1 to TRBJ2-5; a possible D gene is TRBD1 (6 bases). V dropped 0 bases and J dropped 2 bases, with 16 bases sitting between them. This CDR3 spans 16 amino acids. Looked up from germline, CDR1 is SQVTM and CDR2 is ANQGSEA. The CDR3 loop reads CSVEDLVWDIQETQYF. CDR3 sequence (DNA): TGCAGCGTTGAAGATCTGGTCTGGGACATTCAAGAGACCCAGTACTTC.

This clonotype occurred a few times. The chain couples TRBV27 to TRBJ2-5; 7 nucleotides match TRBD1. Germline values: CDR1 MNHEY, CDR2 SMNVEV (reference sequence). CDR3 length: 14 amino acids. J lost 5 bases, V lost 3 bases, and 6 bases had no gene match. CDR3 residues: CASSLTGSLETQYF. CDR3 nucleotide sequence: TGTGCCAGCAGTTTGACAGGGAGTTTGGAGACCCAGTACTTC.

This clonotype was counted only a few times. The chain joins TRBV21-1 to TRBJ2-5. TRBV21-1 is described as a pseudogene. The CDR3 runs 11 residues. CDR3 nucleotide sequence: TGTGCCAGCAGCAGAAAAGAGACCCAGTACTTC. Translating it yields CASSRKETQYF.

This rearrangement joins TRBV6-2 or TRBV6-3 to TRBJ2-3; the D gene is possibly TRBD2 (6 bases). CDR3 length: 16 residues. Germline-derived CDR1 and CDR2 are MNHEY and SVGEGT. The V gene lost 1 base and the J gene lost 1 base, with 12 bases spanning the gap. The CDR3 DNA reads as TGTGCCAGCAGTTACTTGCCCGCGGGGCGCACAGATACGCAGTATTTT. It is translated as CASSYLPAGRTDTQYF.

This clonotype showed up just a few times. The genes are TRBV2 and TRBJ2-5; D might be TRBD1 (5 bases). This CDR3 is 15 amino acids long. Looked up from germline, CDR1 is SNHLY and CDR2 is FYNNEI. The V end was cut by 3 bases, the J end by 4 bases, with 15 bases between. CDR3 sequence (DNA): TGTGCCAGCAGTGAGTGGTCAGGGATCACAGAGACCCAGTACTTC. As protein: CASSEWSGITETQYF.

This chain uses TRBV11-2 with TRBJ2-7; D is perhaps TRBD1 (5 bases). The CDR3 loop spans 15 amino acids. V was trimmed by 6 bases and J by 0 bases, leaving 15 bases between them. CDR1 is SGHAT and CDR2 is FQNNGV in the germline V gene. The CDR3 nucleotides are TGTGCCAGCAGGCCGGACATGTTGAGCTCCTACGAGCAGTACTTC. This sequence encodes CASRPDMLSSYEQYF.

This clonotype came up a few times. The chain combines TRBV5-6 with TRBJ1-1; D is uncertain. The germline V gene encodes CDR1 SGHDT and CDR2 YYEEEE. V was cut by 3 bases and J by 0 bases, with 15 bases left in between. The CDR3 length is 16 residues. CDR3 DNA sequence: TGTGCCAGCAGCTATGTTGGGAGAGCCATGAACACTGAAGCTTTCTTT. It translates to CASSYVGRAMNTEAFF.

This clonotype was counted between two and nine times. In DNA form, the CDR3 reads TGTGCCAGCTCTCGTCCCGCTAGCGTCGACGAGCAGTACTTC. This gives the protein CASSRPASVDEQYF. The chain joins TRBV18 to TRBJ2-7; tentative D call: TRBD2 (6 bases). The germline V gene has CDR1 KGHSH and CDR2 LQKENI. The CDR3 runs to 14 residues. With 6 bases removed from V and 5 bases from J, the gap between germline ends came to 17 bases.

The CDR3: CASSFERPAFYSYNEQFF. The CDR3 nucleotides read TGTGCCAGCAGTTTTGAGAGGCCTGCTTTTTATTCCTACAATGAGCAGTTCTTC. J is TRBJ2-1 and V is TRBV27, with D unclear. CDR1 and CDR2 from the germline V gene are MNHEY and SMNVEV (reference sequence). Trimming cost V 3 bases and J 1 base, with 19 bases left between them. CDR3 length: 18 residues.

This clonotype was recorded a few times. The chain uses TRBV20-1 and TRBJ1-2; 9 positions agree with TRBD1. Germline CDR1 reads DFQATT; CDR2 reads SNEGSKA (reference sequence). Trimming removed 5 bases from V and 8 bases from J; junction bases left unmatched: 6. The CDR3 extends over 12 amino acids. The CDR3 region is CSALRTGEGYTF. The CDR3 nucleotides read TGCAGTGCTCTGCGGACAGGGGAAGGCTACACCTTC.

V gene TRBV7-2 combines with J gene TRBJ2-1; tentatively, D is TRBD1 (6 bases). The CDR3 has 17 residues. V dropped 5 bases and J dropped 3 bases, with 20 bases sitting between them. CDR1 and CDR2 (germline): SGHTA, FQGNSA. The CDR3 region is CASSNPLQGYIYNEQFF. As DNA, the CDR3 is TGTGCCAGCAGCAACCCTTTACAGGGTTATATCTACAATGAGCAGTTCTTC.

This rearrangement joins TRBV15 to TRBJ2-5; 7 positions agree with TRBD1. CDR1 is LNHNV, CDR2 YYDKDF, per germline (reference sequence). J gave up 4 bases and V 5 bases, and 7 bases lay outside the gene matches. This CDR3 has 14 residues. This CDR3 is CATSSRQGSETQYF. CDR3 sequence (DNA): TGTGCCACCAGCTCCCGACAGGGTTCAGAGACCCAGTACTTC.

The CDR3 spells CASSANQEQFF. The DNA for the CDR3 is TGTGCCAGCAGCGCAAACCAGGAGCAGTTCTTC. The chain uses TRBV7-9 and TRBJ2-1; no reliable D call. V was shortened by 5 bases and J by 10 bases, with 9 bases between the two germline ends. The CDR3 is 11 amino acids. Germline assignment: CDR1 SEHNR and CDR2 FQNEAQ (reference sequence).

This clonotype was counted only a few times. The rearrangement uses TRBV9 and TRBJ2-7; TRBD2 agrees at 9 bases. The CDR3 contains 14 residues. In germline, CDR1 is SGDLS, CDR2 YYNGEE. V shed 3 bases and J 2 bases; nucleotides not matched to a gene: 3. DNA for the CDR3: TGTGCCAGCAGCGCCGGGACTAGCCCCTACGAGCAGTACTTC. It yields the protein CASSAGTSPYEQYF.